This T cell receptor beta chain was recorded in a study of T cells in Graves' hyperthyroidism and ophthalmopathy. Study findings and constraints: With a median lead of 6.5 months before onset, the model predicted ophthalmopathy. Most thyroid clonotypes expanded above 0.001 were also detected in blood.

V dropped 0 bases and J dropped 4; count of bases not matched to a gene: 3. The CDR3 consists of 15 residues. CDR1 and CDR2 (germline): DFQATT, SNEGSKA (reference sequence). TCR beta CDR3 sequences were amplified from RNA transcripts. With the HTBI primer set, the TCR CDR3 went through a first round of RT-PCR. TCRdb passed the multiplex PCR reads through MiXCR, listing each CDR3 protein once. The top ten hold 32% of the sample, which has a few hundred thousand distinct CDR3 sequences, about 15% seen once. This clonotype was detected only a few times. The antigen remains undetermined. This chain uses TRBV20-1 with TRBJ1-3, with 10 bases that match TRBD1. This clonotype was sampled from a young woman with Graves' hyperthyroidism. The sequenced sample consisted of blood. The CDR3 nucleotides read TGCAGTGCTAGAGATCGACAGGGGGCAGGAAACACCATATATTTT. It codes for CSARDRQGAGNTIYF.